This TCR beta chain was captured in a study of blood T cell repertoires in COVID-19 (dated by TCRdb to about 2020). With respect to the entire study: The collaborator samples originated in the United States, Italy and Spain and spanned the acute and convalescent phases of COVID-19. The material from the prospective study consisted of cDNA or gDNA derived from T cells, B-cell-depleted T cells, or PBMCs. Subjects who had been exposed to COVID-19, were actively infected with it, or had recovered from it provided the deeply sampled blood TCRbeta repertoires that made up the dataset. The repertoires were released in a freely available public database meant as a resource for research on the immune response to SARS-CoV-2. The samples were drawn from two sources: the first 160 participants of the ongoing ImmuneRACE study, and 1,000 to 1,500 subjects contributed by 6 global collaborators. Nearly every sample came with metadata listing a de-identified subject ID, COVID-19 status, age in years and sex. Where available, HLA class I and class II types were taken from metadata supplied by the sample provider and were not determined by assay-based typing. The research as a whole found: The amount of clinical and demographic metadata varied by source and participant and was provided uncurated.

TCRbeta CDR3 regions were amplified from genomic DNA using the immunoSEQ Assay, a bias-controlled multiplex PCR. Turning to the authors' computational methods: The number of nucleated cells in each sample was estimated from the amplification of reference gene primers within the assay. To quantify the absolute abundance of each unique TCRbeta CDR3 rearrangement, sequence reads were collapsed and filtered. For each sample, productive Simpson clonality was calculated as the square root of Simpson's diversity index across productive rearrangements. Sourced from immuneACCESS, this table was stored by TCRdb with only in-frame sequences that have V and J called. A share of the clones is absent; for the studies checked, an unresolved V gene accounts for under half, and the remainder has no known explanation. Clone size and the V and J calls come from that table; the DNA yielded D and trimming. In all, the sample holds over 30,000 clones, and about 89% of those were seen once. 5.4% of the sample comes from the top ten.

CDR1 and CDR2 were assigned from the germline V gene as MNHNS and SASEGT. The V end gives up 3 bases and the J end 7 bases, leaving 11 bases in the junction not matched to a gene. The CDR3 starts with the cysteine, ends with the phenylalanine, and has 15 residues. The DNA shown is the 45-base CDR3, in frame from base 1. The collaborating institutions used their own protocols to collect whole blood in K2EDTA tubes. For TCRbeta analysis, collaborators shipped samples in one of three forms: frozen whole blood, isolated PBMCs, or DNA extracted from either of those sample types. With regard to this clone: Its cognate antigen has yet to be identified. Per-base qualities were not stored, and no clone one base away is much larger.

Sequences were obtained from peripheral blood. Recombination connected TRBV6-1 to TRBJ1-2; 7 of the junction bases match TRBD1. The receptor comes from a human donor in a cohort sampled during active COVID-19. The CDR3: CASSEGTAAMPGYTF. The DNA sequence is TGTGCCAGCAGTGAGGGGACAGCTGCAATGCCTGGCTACACCTTC.